This TCR beta chain was identified in a study of identical twins. Overall study findings and caveats: The study found weaker excess twin sharing in beta out-of-frame sequences.

The CDR3 length is 14 residues. The V and J ends lost 3 bases and 3 bases, in that order; junction bases with no gene match: 5. CDR1 SNHLY and CDR2 FYNNEI come from the germline V gene. This clonotype was seen a few times. The target antigen is unknown. Each CDR3 protein is one row after TCRdb ran MiXCR on the 5' RACE reads. Counted here are approximately 600,000 distinct CDR3 sequences, around 9.6% occurring once; the ten biggest clones make up around 3.1%. This sample was shared with a second study, whose subject was yellow fever vaccine responses in identical twins.

The receptor's source is a woman younger than 30 in good health. The gene calls are TRBV2 and TRBJ2-7; TRBD2 matches 7 bases. Specimen: PBMCs. CDR3 amino acids: CASSEREGLYEQYF. The CDR3 coding sequence is TGTGCCAGCAGTGAGAGGGAGGGCCTCTACGAGCAGTACTTC. The complete variable domain, with remaining parts taken from reference TRBV2 and TRBJ2-7, reads EPEVTQTPSHQVTQMGQEVILRCVPISNHLYFYWYRQILGQKVEFLVSFYNNEISEKSEIFDDQFSVERPDGSNFTLKIRSTKLEDSAMYFCASSEREGLYEQYFGPGTRLTVT.